This T cell receptor (beta chain) was captured by sequencing in a study of long-term antiretroviral therapy in people with HIV. Participants with HIV, all of them, were treated in the United States. This CDR3 contains 15 residues. In germline, CDR1 is SGHTA, CDR2 FQGNSA. V lost 1 base, J lost 2 bases, and 11 bases lay in between. Version v3.0 of the immunoSEQ assay was performed at survey level. The data were produced by immunoSEQ multiplex PCR, yet TCRdb's version contains in-frame clones alone and is incomplete. The table includes 20,000 to 25,000 clones, roughly 92% detected once. The TCR sequence derives from a woman aged 45-65 years with HIV. The rearrangement joins TRBV7-2 to TRBJ1-2; tentative D call: TRBD1 (6 bases). The input for sequencing was unsorted PBMCs, taken 4.4 years after starting antiretroviral therapy. CDR3 in DNA: TGTGCCAGCAGCTTAGGTCCGGGGGCCAACTATGGCTACACCTTC. It codes for CASSLGPGANYGYTF.